Each of the 8 T cell receptor beta chains below was sequenced from the same sample in a study of monozygotic twins with inflammatory bowel disease. After re-calling the 5' RACE reads, TCRdb lists one entry per CDR3 protein, DNA absent. The repertoire table contains 330,000 or so distinct CDR3 sequences. The sequencing sample was made of blood. The source is a human donor with ulcerative colitis or Crohn's disease, or a healthy co-twin of an affected twin (not recorded which).

The V gene is TRBV27, the J gene TRBJ2-5. The CDR3 totals 15 residues. CDR1 MNHEY and CDR2 SMNVEV come from the germline V gene (reference sequence). The CDR3 loop reads CASSFQLGIKETQYF.

This chain links TRBV5-1 with TRBJ1-1. The CDR3 totals 11 residues. In germline, CDR1 is SGHRS, CDR2 YFSETQ. Here the CDR3 reads CASQGGTEAFF.

This chain joins TRBV3-1 and TRBJ2-5; TCRdb proposes TRBD1, but this gene call is untestable without DNA. This CDR3 is 16 amino acids long. Per the germline V gene, CDR1 is LGHDT and CDR2 is YNNKEL (reference sequence). The chain's CDR3 is CASSQGGTPIQETQYF.

The V and J genes are TRBV24-1 and TRBJ1-4. The CDR3 totals 15 residues. Germline V gene data show CDR1 as KGHDR and CDR2 as SFDVKD. The CDR3 is CATSERSATNEKLFF.

V gene TRBV28 combines with J gene TRBJ2-6; TCRdb's assignment of TRBD2 cannot be checked, as there is no DNA. The germline V gene encodes CDR1 MDHEN and CDR2 SYDVKM. The CDR3 consists of 15 residues. CDR3 sequence: CASRVAGGEANVLTF. The variable domain in full, with the rest retrieved from reference TRBV28 and TRBJ2-6, is DVKVTQSSRYLVKRTGEKVFLECVQDMDHENMFWYRQDPGLGLRLIYFSYDVKMKEKGDIPEGYSVSREKKERFSLILESASTNQTSMYLCASRVAGGEANVLTFGAGSRLTVL.

The chain has TRBV28 and TRBJ2-1; TCRdb gives TRBD1 as the D gene, but with no DNA this cannot be confirmed. The CDR3 spans 13 residues. Germline CDR1 MDHEN, CDR2 SYDVKM. The CDR3 here is CAIRQASYNEQFF.

The chain carries TRBV20-1 and TRBJ2-5. The CDR3 loop spans 12 amino acids. The germline gives CDR1 DFQATT, CDR2 SNEGSKA (reference sequence). CDR3 region: CSGLSGQETQYF.

The gene calls are TRBV20-1 and TRBJ2-3; TCRdb proposes TRBD2, but this gene call is untestable without DNA. The CDR3 has 14 amino acids. Germline V gene sequence: CDR1 DFQATT, CDR2 SNEGSKA (reference sequence). The CDR3 protein is CSAPPAGPTDTQYF.